Described below is a single T cell receptor (beta chain) sequence and its context. The sample originates from a study of blood T cell repertoires in COVID-19. The ends were cut back, 2 bases at V and 0 bases at J, with 11 bases in the middle. The CDR3 loop spans 16 amino acids. Germline values: CDR1 SNHLY, CDR2 FYNNEI. In the original workflow: Reference gene primer amplification in the assay estimated nucleated cell counts. The assay was immunoSEQ multiplex PCR, and TCRdb's table has in-frame clones only and misses some. The DNA gave D and trimming, while V, J and clone size come from that table. The sample records about 360,000 clones, around 86% being singletons.

Sequencing was performed on peripheral blood. The V and J genes are TRBV2 and TRBJ1-3; D gene uncertain. This receptor was taken from a human donor in a cohort sampled during active COVID-19. DNA for the CDR3: TGTGCCAGCAGTGAACAAACGGAGAGCTCTGGAAACACCATATATTTT. It codes for CASSEQTESSGNTIYF. The full variable domain, rest sourced from reference TRBV2 and TRBJ1-3, is EPEVTQTPSHQVTQMGQEVILRCVPISNHLYFYWYRQILGQKVEFLVSFYNNEISEKSEIFDDQFSVERPDGSNFTLKIRSTKLEDSAMYFCASSEQTESSGNTIYFGEGSWLTVV.